What follows describes a single T cell receptor (beta chain). Its target is not known. The entry originates in a study of shared clonotypes between healthy human individuals. Across the whole study: CD4 naive and CD4 memory each took three plates per donor, while CD8 naive took two and CD8 memory one.

Some clones are missing from TCRdb's copy, which holds only in-frame ones; the method was immunoSEQ multiplex PCR. In the table there are approximately 1.9 million clones, over 85% of which are singletons. V lost 5 bases and J 1 base, leaving 8 bases between the germline ends. The CDR3 is 13 residues long. The germline V gene has CDR1 LNHDA and CDR2 SQIVND (reference sequence). The naive CD8 fraction comprised CD45RO-negative cells positively selected for CCR7 and excluded terminally differentiated effector memory CD45RA+ cells. Points from the study as a whole: Generation of non-shared clonotypes was less probable than generation of clonotypes shared by all four donors.

The sequencing sample was made of naive CD8+ T cells from PBMCs. The V call is TRBV19, the J call TRBJ1-2; D not resolved. This receptor was obtained from a man in his late teens or twenties in good health. Some clones in this sample may be carry-over from other donors' samples. The chain's CDR3 is CASSSRNNYGYTF. CDR3 in DNA: TGTGCCAGTAGTTCCCGGAATAACTATGGCTACACCTTC.